In its sample, the clone carrying this TCR beta chain was seen once. The investigators split CD4+ cells into a CD45RA+ naive subset and a CD45RA-negative memory subset. V dropped 3 bases and J dropped 5 bases, with 9 bases sitting between them. Germline values: CDR1 KGHSH, CDR2 LQKENI. The CDR3 loop spans 13 amino acids. The sample comes from a study of shared clonotypes between healthy human individuals. Study at large: A couple of women and a few men aged 18 to 49 served as donors. Each donor's CD4 naive and CD4 memory cells filled three plates apiece, CD8 naive two, and CD8 memory one.

TCRdb's table, derived via immunoSEQ multiplex PCR, lists solely in-frame clones and lacks some. The top ten clones hold 0.37% of a sample with roughly 2.2 million clones, 85% to 95% of them seen once. The material sequenced was naive CD4+ T cells from PBMCs. The subset here: CD45RA+ positively selected. This chain connects TRBV18 to TRBJ2-3; D unresolved. The clonotype originates from a man in his late teens or twenties in good health. Some clones in this sample may be carry-over from other donors' samples. The CDR3 DNA follows: TGTGCCAGCTCACCCTACTACGTAGATACGCAGTATTTT. Amino acid sequence: CASSPYYVDTQYF.